This TCR beta chain was recovered during a study of graft-versus-host responses after intestinal transplantation. On the study more broadly: Multivisceral, liver-intestinal, or isolated intestinal transplants were received by the recipients. General study results and limits: Maximum circulating GvH clone levels tracked with early post-transplant HvG decreases.

Libraries were prepared by immunoSEQ multiplex PCR; TCRdb keeps only in-frame clonotypes and omits some of them. This sample has over 45,000 clones; around 92% occur once, and the top ten carry approximately 0.6%. Germline V gives CDR1 SGHTA, CDR2 FQGNSA. V lost 2 bases to trimming and J lost 2 bases; unmatched junction nucleotides: 4. This CDR3 comprises 16 residues. Points on this clone: Its antigen is currently unknown.

The sequences come from unstimulated CD4+ T cells sorted from spleen or lymph node cells, collected before transplant. The clonotype comes from a human donor who was the organ donor for an intestinal transplant. The V call is TRBV7-2, the J call TRBJ2-3, with 10 positions matching TRBD2. The CDR3 sequence: CASSLWTSGTTDTQYF. The CDR3 DNA is TGTGCCAGCAGCTTATGGACTAGCGGTACCACAGATACGCAGTATTTT.